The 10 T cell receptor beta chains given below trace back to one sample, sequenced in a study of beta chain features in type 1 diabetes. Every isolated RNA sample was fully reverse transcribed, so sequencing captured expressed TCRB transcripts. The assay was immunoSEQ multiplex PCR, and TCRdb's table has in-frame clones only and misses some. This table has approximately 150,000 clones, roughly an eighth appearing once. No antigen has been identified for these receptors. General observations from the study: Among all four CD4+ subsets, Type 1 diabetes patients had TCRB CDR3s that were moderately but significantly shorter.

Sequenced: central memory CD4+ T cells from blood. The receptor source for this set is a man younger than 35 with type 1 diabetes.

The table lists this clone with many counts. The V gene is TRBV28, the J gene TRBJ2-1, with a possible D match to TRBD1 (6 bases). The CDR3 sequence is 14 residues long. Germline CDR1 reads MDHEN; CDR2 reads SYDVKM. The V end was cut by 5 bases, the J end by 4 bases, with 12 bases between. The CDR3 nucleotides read TGTGCCAGCAGTCCGAGGGACACGTACAATGAGCAGTTCTTC. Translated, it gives CASSPRDTYNEQFF.

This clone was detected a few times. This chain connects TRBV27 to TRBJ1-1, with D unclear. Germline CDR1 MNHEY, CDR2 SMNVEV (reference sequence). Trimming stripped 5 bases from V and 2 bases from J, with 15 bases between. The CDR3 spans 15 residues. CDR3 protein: CASSADNAKNTEAFF. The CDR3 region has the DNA TGTGCCAGCAGTGCCGACAACGCAAAAAACACTGAAGCTTTCTTT.

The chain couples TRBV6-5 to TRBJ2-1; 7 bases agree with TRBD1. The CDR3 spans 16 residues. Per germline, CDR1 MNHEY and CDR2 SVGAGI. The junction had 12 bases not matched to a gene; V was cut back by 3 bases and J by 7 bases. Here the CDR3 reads CASSYRGGSLGNEQFF. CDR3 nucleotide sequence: TGTGCCAGCAGTTATAGAGGGGGCAGTCTCGGAAATGAGCAGTTCTTC.

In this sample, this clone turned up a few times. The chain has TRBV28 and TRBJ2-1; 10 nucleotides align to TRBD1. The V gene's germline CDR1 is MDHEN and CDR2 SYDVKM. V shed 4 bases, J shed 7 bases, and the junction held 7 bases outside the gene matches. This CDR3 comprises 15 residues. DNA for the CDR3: TGTGCCAGCAGTTCGTTGACAGGGGGCAGAAATGAGCAGTTCTTC. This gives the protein CASSSLTGGRNEQFF.

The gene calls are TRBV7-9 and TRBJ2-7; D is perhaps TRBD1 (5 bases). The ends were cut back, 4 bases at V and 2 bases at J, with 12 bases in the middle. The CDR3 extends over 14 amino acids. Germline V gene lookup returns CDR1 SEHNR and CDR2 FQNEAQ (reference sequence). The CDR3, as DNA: TGTGCCAGCAGCTCCTTACAGGCCCCCTACGAGCAGTACTTC. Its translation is CASSSLQAPYEQYF.

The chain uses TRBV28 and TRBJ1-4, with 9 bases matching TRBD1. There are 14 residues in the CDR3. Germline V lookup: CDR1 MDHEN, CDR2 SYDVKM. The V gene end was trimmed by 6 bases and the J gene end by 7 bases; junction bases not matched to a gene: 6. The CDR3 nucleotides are TGTGCCAGCAGAGCCCCGGGACAGGGTGAAAAACTGTTTTTT. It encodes CASRAPGQGEKLFF.

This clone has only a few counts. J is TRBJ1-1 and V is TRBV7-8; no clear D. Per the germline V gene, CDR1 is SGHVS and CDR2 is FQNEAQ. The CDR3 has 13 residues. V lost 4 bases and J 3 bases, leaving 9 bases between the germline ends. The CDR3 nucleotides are TGTGCCAGCAGCTCCCACAGAGACACTGAAGCTTTCTTT. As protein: CASSSHRDTEAFF.

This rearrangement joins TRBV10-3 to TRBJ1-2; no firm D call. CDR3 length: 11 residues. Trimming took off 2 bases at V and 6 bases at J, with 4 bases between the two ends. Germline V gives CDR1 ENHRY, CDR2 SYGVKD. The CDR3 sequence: CAISERDGYTF. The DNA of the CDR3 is TGTGCCATCAGTGAGAGGGATGGCTACACCTTC.

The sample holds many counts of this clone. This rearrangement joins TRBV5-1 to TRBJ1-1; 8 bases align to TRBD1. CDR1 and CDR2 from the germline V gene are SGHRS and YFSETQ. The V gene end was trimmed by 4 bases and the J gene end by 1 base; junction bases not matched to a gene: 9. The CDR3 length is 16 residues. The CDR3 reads CASSGGGTGKNTEAFF. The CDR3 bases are TGCGCCAGCAGCGGAGGCGGGACAGGAAAGAACACTGAAGCTTTCTTT.

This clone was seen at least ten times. The CDR3 sequence is CASSPRRQGENTIYF. The CDR3 region has the DNA TGTGCCAGCAGCCCCCGGCGGCAGGGCGAAAACACCATATATTTT. The V gene is TRBV9, the J gene TRBJ1-3; weak D call: TRBD1 (5 bases). The V end was cut by 4 bases, the J end by 6 bases, with 17 bases between. Germline lookup yields CDR1 SGDLS and CDR2 YYNGEE. The CDR3 extends over 15 amino acids.